The clone carrying this T cell receptor beta chain was found a few times. Its antigen remains unknown. This record belongs to a study of beta chain features in type 1 diabetes. General study results and limits: Highly expressing activated T cells could be over-counted with a cDNA template. Type 1 diabetes patients showed a moderate but significant shortening of TCRB CDR3s in all four CD4+ subsets. Insertion counts at VDJ junctions were lower in type 1 diabetes patients, who also showed more deletions there.

The CDR3 is 15 residues long. The germline V gene encodes CDR1 SGHAT and CDR2 FQDESV (reference sequence). The V and J ends lost 5 bases and 3 bases respectively, with 17 bases between them. Expressed TCRB transcripts were sequenced because the entire RNA isolate underwent reverse transcription. Produced via immunoSEQ multiplex PCR; TCRdb's table is partial and in-frame only. Of hundreds of thousands of clones listed, 15% to 17% are singletons. Sequencing was performed on naive CD4+ T cells from blood. V gene TRBV11-1 combines with J gene TRBJ2-7; D is ambiguous. The receptor's source is a man between 18 and 29 years old in good health. The CDR3 region is CASSPRPQLNYEQYF. The CDR3 DNA follows: TGTGCCAGCAGCCCCCGACCGCAATTAAACTACGAGCAGTACTTC.